A selection of T cell receptor beta chains follows, all from one sample in a study of blood T cell repertoires in COVID-19. TCRdb's copy holds only in-frame clones and misses some; the assay was immunoSEQ multiplex PCR. The repertoire holds 45,000 to 55,000 clones, with roughly 84% as singletons. The sample comprised peripheral blood. The origin of the receptors is a man aged 45-65 years with acute or convalescent COVID-19. CDR3s include the opening cysteine and the closing phenylalanine or tryptophan. D genes are given only for firm matches. Size values are once, few and many counts, or a class for expanded clones, and some rows have none.

DNA: TGTGCCAGTAGTCCGGACAGGGCCTCTGGAAACACCATATATTTT
CDR3: CASSPDRASGNTIYF
D: TRBD1
size: .
J: TRBJ1-3
V: TRBV19

DNA: TGTGTCTTGAGGAGCTCCTATAATTCACCCCTCCACTTT
CDR3: CVLRSSYNSPLHF
D: .
size: .
J: TRBJ1-6
V: TRBV30

DNA: TGTGCCAGCGGACAGCCGTTCTCCTACGAGCAGTACTTC
CDR3: CASGQPFSYEQYF
D: .
size: .
J: TRBJ2-7
V: TRBV2

DNA: TGTGCCAGCAGTTGGACTAGCGGGGGGTCCCAAGAGACCCAGTACTTC
CDR3: CASSWTSGGSQETQYF
D: TRBD2
size: few
J: TRBJ2-5
V: TRBV6-5

DNA: TGTGCCAGCAGCCATGTTGGACAGCTCAATCAGCCCCAGCATTTT
CDR3: CASSHVGQLNQPQHF
D: .
size: .
J: TRBJ1-5
V: TRBV4-2

DNA: TGTGCCAGCAGTTACTCGACAGGGGAGAGGGAGCCCCAGCATTTT
CDR3: CASSYSTGEREPQHF
D: TRBD1
size: .
J: TRBJ1-5
V: TRBV6-6

DNA: TGTGCCAGCACCCTTCAGGGGTCCCACTATGGCTACACCTTC
CDR3: CASTLQGSHYGYTF
D: .
size: .
J: TRBJ1-2
V: TRBV28

DNA: TGTGCCAGCGTCTTAGGGGGGGGTCAGAACACTGAAGCTTTCTTT
CDR3: CASVLGGGQNTEAFF
D: .
size: .
J: TRBJ1-1
V: TRBV5-4

DNA: TGCGCCAGCAGCTTGGGCAGTAACTATGGCTACACCTTC
CDR3: CASSLGSNYGYTF
D: .
size: .
J: TRBJ1-2
V: TRBV5-1

DNA: TGTGCCTGGAGTGGACAGGCCAGTGCTGAAGCTTTCTTT
CDR3: CAWSGQASAEAFF
D: .
size: .
J: TRBJ1-1
V: TRBV30

DNA: TGCGCCAGCACCTGGACTAGCGGGAACACCGGGGAGCTGTTTTTT
CDR3: CASTWTSGNTGELFF
D: TRBD2
size: .
J: TRBJ2-2
V: TRBV5-1

DNA: TGTGCCAGCAGCCAAGGGACACAAATTCGCTCTGGAAACACCATATATTTT
CDR3: CASSQGTQIRSGNTIYF
D: .
size: .
J: TRBJ1-3
V: TRBV3-1/TRBV3-2

DNA: TGTGCCACCAGCACCACGGACAGGGCGTACGAGCAGTACTTC
CDR3: CATSTTDRAYEQYF
D: TRBD1
size: .
J: TRBJ2-7
V: TRBV15

DNA: TGTGCCAGCAGCCCCGTCCCGGGAGACAATGAGCAGTTCTTC
CDR3: CASSPVPGDNEQFF
D: .
size: few
J: TRBJ2-1
V: TRBV21-1

DNA: TGTGCCAGCAGGGCCGAGGACACTGAAGCTTTCTTT
CDR3: CASRAEDTEAFF
D: .
size: .
J: TRBJ1-1
V: TRBV2

DNA: TGCGCCAGCAGCTTGGCCGGGACAGCATGGGAGACCCAGTACTTC
CDR3: CASSLAGTAWETQYF
D: TRBD1
size: .
J: TRBJ2-5
V: TRBV5-1

DNA: TGTGCCAGCAGCTTAGGCAGTAACTATGGCTACACCTTC
CDR3: CASSLGSNYGYTF
D: .
size: .
J: TRBJ1-2
V: TRBV11-2

DNA: TGTGCCAGCAGCGTGACTGGCACAGATACGCAGTATTTT
CDR3: CASSVTGTDTQYF
D: .
size: .
J: TRBJ2-3
V: TRBV5-6

DNA: TGTGCCAGCTCACCACCCACAGGTGAGCAGTTCTTC
CDR3: CASSPPTGEQFF
D: .
size: once
J: TRBJ2-1
V: TRBV18

DNA: TGTGCCAGCAGCTTGCCTGACTTCCTGAACACTGAAGCTTTCTTT
CDR3: CASSLPDFLNTEAFF
D: .
size: few
J: TRBJ1-1
V: TRBV5-5

DNA: TGCGCCAGCAGTGTCTGGGACAGTAATGAAAAACTGTTTTTT
CDR3: CASSVWDSNEKLFF
D: TRBD1
size: .
J: TRBJ1-4
V: TRBV10-2

DNA: TGCAGCGTTGAGCGGGACAGGGAGGGCTACACCTTC
CDR3: CSVERDREGYTF
D: TRBD1
size: .
J: TRBJ1-2
V: TRBV29-1

DNA: TGTGCCAGCAGTTTCCCGAGACTAGCTAAGGACGAGCAGTACTTC
CDR3: CASSFPRLAKDEQYF
D: TRBD2
size: once
J: TRBJ2-7
V: TRBV28

DNA: TGTGCCACCAGTGATCCGGGGACAGGGCATCGTGGCTACACCTTC
CDR3: CATSDPGTGHRGYTF
D: TRBD1
size: .
J: TRBJ1-2
V: TRBV24-1

DNA: TGTGCCAGCAGCTCTCAGGGGTCAGGGGGGTCCTATGGCTACACCTTC
CDR3: CASSSQGSGGSYGYTF
D: TRBD1
size: once
J: TRBJ1-2
V: TRBV13

DNA: TGTGCCAGTACCGGGACTAGGGGTGTCTACGAGCAGTACTTC
CDR3: CASTGTRGVYEQYF
D: TRBD2
size: .
J: TRBJ2-7
V: TRBV6-5